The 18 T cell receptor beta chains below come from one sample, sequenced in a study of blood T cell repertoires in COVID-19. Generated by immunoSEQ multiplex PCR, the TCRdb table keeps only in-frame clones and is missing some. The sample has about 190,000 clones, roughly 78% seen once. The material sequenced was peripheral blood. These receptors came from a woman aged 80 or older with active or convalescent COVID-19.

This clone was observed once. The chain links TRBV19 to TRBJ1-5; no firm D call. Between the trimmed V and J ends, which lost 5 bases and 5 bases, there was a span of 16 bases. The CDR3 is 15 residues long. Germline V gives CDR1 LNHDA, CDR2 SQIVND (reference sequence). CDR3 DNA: TGTGCCAGTAGTGTCTCAAGCGCGGTCTATCAGCCCCAGCATTTT. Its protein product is CASSVSSAVYQPQHF. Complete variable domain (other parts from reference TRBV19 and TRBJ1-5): DGGITQSPKYLFRKEGQNVTLSCEQNLNHDAMYWYRQDPGQGLRLIYYSQIVNDFQKGDIAEGYSVSREKKESFPLTVTSAQKNPTAFYLCASSVSSAVYQPQHFGDGTRLSIL.

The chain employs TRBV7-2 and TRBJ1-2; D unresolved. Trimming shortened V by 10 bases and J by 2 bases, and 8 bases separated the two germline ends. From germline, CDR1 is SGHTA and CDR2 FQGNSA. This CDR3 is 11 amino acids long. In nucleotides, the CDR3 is TGTGCCACCTCGGTAAACTATGGCTACACCTTC. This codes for CATSVNYGYTF.

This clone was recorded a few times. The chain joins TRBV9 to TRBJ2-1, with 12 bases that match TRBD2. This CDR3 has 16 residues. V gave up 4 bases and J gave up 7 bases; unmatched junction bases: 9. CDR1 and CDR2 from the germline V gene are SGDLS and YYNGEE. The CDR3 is CASSPSTSGGDNEQFF. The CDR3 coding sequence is TGTGCCAGCAGCCCCTCGACTAGCGGGGGAGATAATGAGCAGTTCTTC.

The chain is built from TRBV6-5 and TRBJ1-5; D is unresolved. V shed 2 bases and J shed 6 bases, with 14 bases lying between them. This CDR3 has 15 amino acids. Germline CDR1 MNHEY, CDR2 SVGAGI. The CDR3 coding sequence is TGTGCCAGCAGTTACGCGGGTCAGGCGGGTCAGCCCCAGCATTTT. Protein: CASSYAGQAGQPQHF.

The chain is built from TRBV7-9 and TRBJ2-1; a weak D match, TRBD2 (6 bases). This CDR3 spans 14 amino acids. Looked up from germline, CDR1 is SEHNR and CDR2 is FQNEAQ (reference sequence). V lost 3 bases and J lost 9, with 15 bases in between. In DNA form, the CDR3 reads TGTGCCAGCAGCTTTGGCGGGGTATCTGGTGAGCAGTTCTTC. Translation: CASSFGGVSGEQFF.

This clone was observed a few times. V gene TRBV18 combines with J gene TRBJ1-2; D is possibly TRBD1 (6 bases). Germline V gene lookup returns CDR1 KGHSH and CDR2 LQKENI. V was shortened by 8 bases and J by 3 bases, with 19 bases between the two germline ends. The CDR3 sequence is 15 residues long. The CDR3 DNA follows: TGTGCCAGCCAACCTTGGGGGGGGCAACACTATGGCTACACCTTC. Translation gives CASQPWGGQHYGYTF.

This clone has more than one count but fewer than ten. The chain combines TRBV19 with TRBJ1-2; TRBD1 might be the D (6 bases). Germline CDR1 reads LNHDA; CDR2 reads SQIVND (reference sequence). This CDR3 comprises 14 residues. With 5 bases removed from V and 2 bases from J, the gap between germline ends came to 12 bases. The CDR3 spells CASSPLTGNYGYTF. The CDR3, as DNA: TGTGCCAGTAGTCCCTTGACAGGAAACTATGGCTACACCTTC.

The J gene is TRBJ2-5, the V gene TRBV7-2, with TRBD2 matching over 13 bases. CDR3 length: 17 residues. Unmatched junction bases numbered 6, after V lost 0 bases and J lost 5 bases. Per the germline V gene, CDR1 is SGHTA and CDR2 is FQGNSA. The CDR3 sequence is CASSLALLAGGAETQYF. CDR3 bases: TGTGCCAGCAGCTTAGCATTACTAGCGGGGGGGGCGGAGACCCAGTACTTC.

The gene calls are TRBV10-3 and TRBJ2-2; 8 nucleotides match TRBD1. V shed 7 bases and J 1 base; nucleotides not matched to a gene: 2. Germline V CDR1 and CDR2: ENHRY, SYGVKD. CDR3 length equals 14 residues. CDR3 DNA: TGTGCCATCAATGACAGGGGGAACACCGGGGAGCTGTTTTTT. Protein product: CAINDRGNTGELFF.

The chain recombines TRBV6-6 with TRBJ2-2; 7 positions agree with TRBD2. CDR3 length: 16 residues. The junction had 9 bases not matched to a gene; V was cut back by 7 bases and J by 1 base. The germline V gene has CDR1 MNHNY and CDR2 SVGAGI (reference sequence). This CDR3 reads CASTAGVLENTGELFF. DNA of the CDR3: TGTGCCAGCACGGCGGGGGTCCTGGAGAACACCGGGGAGCTGTTTTTT.

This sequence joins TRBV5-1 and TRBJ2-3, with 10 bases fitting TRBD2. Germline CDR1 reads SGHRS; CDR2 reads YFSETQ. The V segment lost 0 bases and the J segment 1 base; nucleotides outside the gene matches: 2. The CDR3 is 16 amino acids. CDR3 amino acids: CASSLELAGGTDTQYF. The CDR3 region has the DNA TGCGCCAGCAGCTTGGAGCTAGCGGGGGGCACAGATACGCAGTATTTT.

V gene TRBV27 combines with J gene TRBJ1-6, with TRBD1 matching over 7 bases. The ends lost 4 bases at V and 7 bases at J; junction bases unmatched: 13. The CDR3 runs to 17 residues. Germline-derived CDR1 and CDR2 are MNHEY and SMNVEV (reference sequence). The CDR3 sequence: CASSSLPSTGMNSPLHF. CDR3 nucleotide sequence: TGTGCCAGCAGTTCCCTTCCTTCGACAGGGATGAATTCACCCCTCCACTTT.

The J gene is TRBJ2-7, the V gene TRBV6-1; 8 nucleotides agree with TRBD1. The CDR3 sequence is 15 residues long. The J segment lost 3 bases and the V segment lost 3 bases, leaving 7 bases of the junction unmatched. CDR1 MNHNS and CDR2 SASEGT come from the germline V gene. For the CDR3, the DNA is TGTGCCAGCAGTGATAAGTGGGACAGGCGCTACGAGCAGTACTTC. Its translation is CASSDKWDRRYEQYF.

The chain's CDR3 is CASKAASAEYEQYF. CDR3 nucleotides: TGTGCCAGCAAGGCGGCCTCGGCGGAATACGAGCAGTACTTC. V is TRBV27 and J is TRBJ2-7; D call uncertain. The CDR3 has 14 residues. Germline CDR1 MNHEY, CDR2 SMNVEV (reference sequence). The ends were cut back, 7 bases at V and 4 bases at J, with 17 bases in the middle.

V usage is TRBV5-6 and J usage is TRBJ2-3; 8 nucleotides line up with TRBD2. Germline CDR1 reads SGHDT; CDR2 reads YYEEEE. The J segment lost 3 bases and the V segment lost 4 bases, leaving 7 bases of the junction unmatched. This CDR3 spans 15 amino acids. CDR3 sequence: CASSPPGLGTDTQYF. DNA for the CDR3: TGTGCCAGCAGCCCACCGGGACTAGGAACAGATACGCAGTATTTT.

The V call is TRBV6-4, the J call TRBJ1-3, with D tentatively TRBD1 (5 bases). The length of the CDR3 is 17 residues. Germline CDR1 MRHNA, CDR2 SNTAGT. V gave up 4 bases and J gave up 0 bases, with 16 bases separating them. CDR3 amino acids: CASSAPTTAYSGNTIYF. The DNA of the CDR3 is TGTGCCAGCAGTGCCCCCACGACAGCATACTCTGGAAACACCATATATTTT.

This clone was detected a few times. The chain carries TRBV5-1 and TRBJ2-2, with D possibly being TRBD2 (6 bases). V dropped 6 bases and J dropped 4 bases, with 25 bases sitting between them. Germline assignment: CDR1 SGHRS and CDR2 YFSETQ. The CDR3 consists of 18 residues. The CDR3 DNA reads TGCGCCAGCACATTGGGTCAAGGAGGGCGCGTTATCACCGGGGAGCTGTTTTTT. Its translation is CASTLGQGGRVITGELFF.

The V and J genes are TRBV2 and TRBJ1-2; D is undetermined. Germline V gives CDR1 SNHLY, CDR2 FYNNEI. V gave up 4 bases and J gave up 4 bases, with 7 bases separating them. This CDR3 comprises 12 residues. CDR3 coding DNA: TGTGCCAGCAGTGTTTATGTCTATGGCTACACCTTC. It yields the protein CASSVYVYGYTF.